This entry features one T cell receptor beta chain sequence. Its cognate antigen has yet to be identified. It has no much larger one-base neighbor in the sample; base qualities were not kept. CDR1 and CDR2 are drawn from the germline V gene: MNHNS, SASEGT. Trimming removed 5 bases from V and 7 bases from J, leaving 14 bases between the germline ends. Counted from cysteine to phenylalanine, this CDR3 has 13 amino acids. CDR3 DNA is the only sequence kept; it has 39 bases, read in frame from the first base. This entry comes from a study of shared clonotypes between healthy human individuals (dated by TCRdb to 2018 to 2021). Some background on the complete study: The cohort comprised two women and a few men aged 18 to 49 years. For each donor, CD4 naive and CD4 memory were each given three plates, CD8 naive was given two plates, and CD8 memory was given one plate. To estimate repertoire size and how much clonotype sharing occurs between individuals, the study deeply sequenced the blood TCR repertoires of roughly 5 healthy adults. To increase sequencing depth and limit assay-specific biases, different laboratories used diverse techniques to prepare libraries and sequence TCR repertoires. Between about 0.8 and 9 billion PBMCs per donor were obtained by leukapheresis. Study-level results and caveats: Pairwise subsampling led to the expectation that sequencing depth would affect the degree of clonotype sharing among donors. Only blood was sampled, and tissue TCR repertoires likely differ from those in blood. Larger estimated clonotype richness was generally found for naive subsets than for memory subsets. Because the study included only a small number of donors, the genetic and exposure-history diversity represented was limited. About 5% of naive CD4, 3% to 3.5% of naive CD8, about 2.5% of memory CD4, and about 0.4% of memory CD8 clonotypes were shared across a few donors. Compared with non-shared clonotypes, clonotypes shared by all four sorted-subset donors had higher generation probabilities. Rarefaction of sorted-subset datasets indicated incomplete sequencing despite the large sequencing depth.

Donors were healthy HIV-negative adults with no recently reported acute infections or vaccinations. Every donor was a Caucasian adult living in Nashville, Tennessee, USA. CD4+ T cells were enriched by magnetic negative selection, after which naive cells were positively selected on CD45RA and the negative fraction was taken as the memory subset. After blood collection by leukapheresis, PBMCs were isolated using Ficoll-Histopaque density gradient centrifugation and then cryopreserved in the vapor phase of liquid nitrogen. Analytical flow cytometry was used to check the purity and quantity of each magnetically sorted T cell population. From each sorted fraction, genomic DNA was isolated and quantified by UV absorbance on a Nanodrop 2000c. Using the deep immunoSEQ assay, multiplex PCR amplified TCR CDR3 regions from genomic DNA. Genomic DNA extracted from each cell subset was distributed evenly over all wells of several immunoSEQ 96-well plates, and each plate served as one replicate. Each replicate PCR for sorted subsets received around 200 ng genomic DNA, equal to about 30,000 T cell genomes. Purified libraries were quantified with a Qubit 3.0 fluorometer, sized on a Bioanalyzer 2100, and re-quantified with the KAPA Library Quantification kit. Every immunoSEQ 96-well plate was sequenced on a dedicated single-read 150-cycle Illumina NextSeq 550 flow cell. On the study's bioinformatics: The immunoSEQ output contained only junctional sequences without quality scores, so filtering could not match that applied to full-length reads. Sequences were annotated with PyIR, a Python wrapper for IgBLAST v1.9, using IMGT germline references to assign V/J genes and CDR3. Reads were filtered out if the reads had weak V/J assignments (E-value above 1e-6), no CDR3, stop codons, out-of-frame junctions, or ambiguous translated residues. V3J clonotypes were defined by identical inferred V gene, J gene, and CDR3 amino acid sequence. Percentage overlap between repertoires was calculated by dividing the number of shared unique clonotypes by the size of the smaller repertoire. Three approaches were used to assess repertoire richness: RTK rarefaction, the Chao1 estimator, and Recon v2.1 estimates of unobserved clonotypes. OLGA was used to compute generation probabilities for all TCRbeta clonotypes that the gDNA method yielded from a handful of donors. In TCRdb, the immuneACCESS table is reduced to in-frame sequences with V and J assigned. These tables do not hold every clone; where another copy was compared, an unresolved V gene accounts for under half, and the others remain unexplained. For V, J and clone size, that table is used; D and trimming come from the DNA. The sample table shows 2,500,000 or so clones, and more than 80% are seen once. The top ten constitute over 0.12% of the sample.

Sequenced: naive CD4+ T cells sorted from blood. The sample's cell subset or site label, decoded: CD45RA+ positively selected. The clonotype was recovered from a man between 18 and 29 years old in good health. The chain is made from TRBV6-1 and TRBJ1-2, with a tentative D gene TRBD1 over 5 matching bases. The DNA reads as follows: TGTGCCAGCAGTCCGCGGGGGATTGGTGGCTACACCTTC. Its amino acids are CASSPRGIGGYTF.